Reported below is one T cell receptor beta chain. Its antigen remains unidentified. These data are taken from a study of graft-versus-host responses after intestinal transplantation. Study details: Every recipient underwent anti-thymocyte globulin induction, then tacrolimus and steroids for approximately 3 years.

The CDR3 loop spans 15 amino acids. V was clipped by 1 base and J by 7 bases; unmatched bases: 6. Germline lookup yields CDR1 MNHEY and CDR2 SVGAGI. Assay used: immunoSEQ multiplex PCR; TCRdb lists only in-frame clones, some missing. The sample carries around 16,000 clones, around 90% recorded once. Study findings and constraints: Recipient marrow showed GvH clones, some seen first in ileum or blood.

The sample here was PBMCs, taken approximately 16 weeks after intestinal transplant. This TCR was sampled from a human patient who received an intestinal transplant, so some T cells may come from the graft donor. The J gene is TRBJ2-1, the V gene TRBV6-5; 8 nucleotides agree with TRBD1. CDR3 in DNA: TGTGCCAGCAGTTACTGGCGGACAGGGCGTAATGAGCAGTTCTTC. Protein sequence: CASSYWRTGRNEQFF.